The sequence of this T cell receptor (beta chain) was determined in a study of Graves' ophthalmopathy and Graves' hyperthyroidism. This CDR3 is built from 15 residues. The germline gives CDR1 LGHDT, CDR2 YNNKEL (reference sequence). Trimming cost V 1 base and J 3 bases, with 13 bases left between them. Other autoimmune disease, uncontrolled infection, pregnancy and lactation led to exclusion. This clonotype was counted between two and nine times. As the template, RNA transcripts were used to amplify TCR beta CDR3 regions. HTBI primers primed a first-round RT-PCR, and a second-round multiplex PCR followed. From the multiplex PCR reads, TCRdb called clonotypes with MiXCR, one entry per CDR3 protein. The profile shows a few hundred thousand distinct CDR3 sequences, over 15% of them singletons.

The TCR comes from a woman aged 18 to 35 with stable Graves' hyperthyroidism. Sequenced input: peripheral blood. The chain recombines TRBV3-1 with TRBJ2-7; D uncertain. CDR3 in DNA: TGTGCCAGCAGCCAAGCAGCAGGTCTTAACTACGAGCAGTACTTC. Its translation is CASSQAAGLNYEQYF.